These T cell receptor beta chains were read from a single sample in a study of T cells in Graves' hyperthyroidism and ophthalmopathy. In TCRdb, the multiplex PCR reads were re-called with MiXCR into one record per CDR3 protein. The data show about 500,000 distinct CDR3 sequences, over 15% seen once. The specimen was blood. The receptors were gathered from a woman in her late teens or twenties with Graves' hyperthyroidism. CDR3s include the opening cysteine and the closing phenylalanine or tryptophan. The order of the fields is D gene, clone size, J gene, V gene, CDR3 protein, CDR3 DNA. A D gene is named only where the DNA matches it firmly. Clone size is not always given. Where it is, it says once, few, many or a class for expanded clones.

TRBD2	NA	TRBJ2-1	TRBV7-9	CASSLASGRGYEQFF	TGTGCCAGCAGCCTTGCTAGCGGGAGAGGCTATGAGCAGTTCTTC
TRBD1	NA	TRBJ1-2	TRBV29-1	CSVGQGYGYTF	TGCAGCGTTGGACAGGGGTATGGCTACACCTTC
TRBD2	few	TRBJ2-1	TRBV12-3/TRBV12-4	CASSLLASYSYNEQFF	TGTGCCAGCAGTCTACTAGCGTCATACTCCTACAATGAGCAGTTCTTC
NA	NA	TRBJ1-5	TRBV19	CASSIRDDSNQPQHF	TGTGCCAGTAGTATCCGGGACGATAGCAATCAGCCCCAGCATTTT
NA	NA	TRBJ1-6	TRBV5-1	CASSVTGWNSPLHF	TGCGCCAGCAGCGTTACAGGGTGGAATTCACCCCTCCACTTT
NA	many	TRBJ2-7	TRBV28	CASSLWHYEQYF	TGTGCCAGCAGTTTATGGCACTACGAGCAGTACTTC
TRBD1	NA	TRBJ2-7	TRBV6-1	CASKPDRAYEQYF	TGTGCCAGCAAACCGGACAGGGCATACGAGCAGTACTTC
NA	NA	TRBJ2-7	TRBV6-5	CASSYSGGTGTYEQYF	TGTGCCAGCAGTTACTCGGGGGGGACAGGAACCTACGAGCAGTACTTC
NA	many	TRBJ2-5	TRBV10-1	CASSEAGGNQETQYF	TGCGCCAGCAGTGAGGCAGGGGGGAACCAAGAGACCCAGTACTTC
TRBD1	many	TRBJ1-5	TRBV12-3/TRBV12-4	CASSLAQGAVQPQHF	TGTGCCAGCAGTTTAGCACAGGGGGCGGTTCAGCCCCAGCATTTT
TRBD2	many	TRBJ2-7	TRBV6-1	CASSIRTSGRAYEQYF	TGTGCCAGCAGCATAAGGACTAGCGGGAGAGCCTACGAGCAGTACTTC
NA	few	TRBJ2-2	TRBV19	CASRPDPNTGELFF	TGTGCCAGTAGACCAGACCCGAACACCGGGGAGCTGTTTTTT
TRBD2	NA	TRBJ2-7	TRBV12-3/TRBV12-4	CASSSSGRAFDEQYF	TGTGCCAGCAGCTCTAGCGGGAGGGCTTTCGACGAGCAGTACTTC
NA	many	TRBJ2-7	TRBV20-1	CSARARSYEQYF	TGCAGTGCTAGAGCTAGGTCCTACGAGCAGTACTTC
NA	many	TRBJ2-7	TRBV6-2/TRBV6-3	CASAYPGPSYEQYF	TGTGCCAGCGCATACCCCGGTCCTTCCTACGAGCAGTACTTC
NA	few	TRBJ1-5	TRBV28	CASSMGISNQPQHF	TGTGCCAGCAGTATGGGGATTAGCAATCAGCCCCAGCATTTT
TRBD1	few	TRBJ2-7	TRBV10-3	CATQGQGSLSEQYF	TGTGCCACCCAAGGACAGGGGTCCCTCTCCGAGCAGTACTTC
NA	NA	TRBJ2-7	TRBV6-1	CASREVPGLSTYEQYF	TGTGCCAGCAGGGAGGTCCCGGGACTTTCGACCTACGAGCAGTACTTC